These T cell receptor beta chains were read from a single sample in a study of CD8 T cells in Susac syndrome. One entry per CDR3 protein, called by TCRdb with MiXCR from the immunoSEQ multiplex PCR reads. The data show 110,000 or so distinct CDR3 sequences, with roughly 95% seen just once and roughly 0.099% held by the top ten. What was sequenced was CD4+ T cells from PBMCs. The receptors stem from a human donor in good health. CDR3s include the opening cysteine and the closing phenylalanine or tryptophan. The D gene is left open where the match is weak. Clone size appears in some rows only: once, few, many, or a class for an expanded clone.

>.|TRBV12-3/TRBV12-4|TRBJ1-1|.
CASSRWTASNTEAFF
TGTGCCAGCAGTCGCTGGACAGCGTCGAACACTGAAGCTTTCTTT
>.|TRBV29-1|TRBJ2-7|.
CSVGGGINYEQYF
TGCAGCGTTGGAGGCGGGATAAACTACGAGCAGTACTTC
>.|TRBV28|TRBJ2-7|.
CASSLAGESSYEQYF
TGTGCCAGCAGTTTAGCAGGCGAGAGCTCCTACGAGCAGTACTTC
>.|TRBV4-1|TRBJ1-2|TRBD1
CASSQVGTGRNYGYTF
TGCGCCAGCAGCCAAGTTGGGACAGGGAGAAACTATGGCTACACCTTC
>.|TRBV29-1|TRBJ2-5|TRBD2
CSVVPIAGTLETQYF
TGCAGCGTTGTCCCAATAGCGGGAACATTAGAGACCCAGTACTTC
>.|TRBV30|TRBJ2-5|TRBD1
CAWSVAPRTARSSQGAQYF
TGTGCCTGGAGTGTAGCCCCTCGGACAGCGCGTAGCTCCCAGGGGGCCCAGTACTTC
>.|TRBV4-1|TRBJ2-1|TRBD1
CASSLRGTGGEQFF
TGCGCCAGCAGCCTCCGTGGGACAGGAGGGGAGCAGTTCTTC
>.|TRBV15|TRBJ2-3|.
CATRSGVTDTQYF
TGTGCCACCAGATCGGGTGTCACAGATACGCAGTATTTT
>.|TRBV25-1|TRBJ2-5|TRBD2
CASSKGLAGGYYQETQYF
TGTGCCAGCAGTAAGGGGCTAGCGGGGGGATATTACCAAGAGACCCAGTACTTC
>once|TRBV14|TRBJ2-5|.
CASSQAAGQAETQYF
TGTGCCAGCAGCCAAGCTGCGGGTCAGGCAGAGACCCAGTACTTC
>.|TRBV11-2|TRBJ1-1|.
CASSPRRGGGSDTEAFF
TGTGCCAGCAGTCCCCGCCGTGGAGGGGGGTCGGACACTGAAGCTTTCTTT